This record concerns one T cell receptor (beta chain) sequence. What it recognizes is unknown. This sample was included in a study of OX40 agonist ivuxolimab in advanced cancers. The protocol was immunoSEQ multiplex PCR, while the TCRdb copy is restricted to in-frame clones and leaves out a portion. The repertoire holds about 29,000 clones, with around 90% as singletons. Study results and limitations: At 0.1 to 3.0 mg/kg and by week 6, CD4+ and CD8+ T cells in the blood had expanded clonally. Expanded clones were, on average, more numerous in CD8+ T cells than in CD4+.

Germline CDR1 SGHRS, CDR2 YFSETQ. This CDR3 spans 13 amino acids. V lost 1 base and J 6 bases, leaving 10 bases between the germline ends. The rearrangement links TRBV5-1 to TRBJ1-2; a possible D gene is TRBD1 (5 bases). Sequencing used CD4+ or CD8+ T cells sorted from blood, obtained in a trial of the OX40 agonist ivuxolimab. The sequence came from an adult with an advanced solid tumor such as melanoma, head and neck, liver or kidney cancer. CDR3 region: CASSLSRADGYTF. CDR3 DNA sequence: TGCGCCAGCAGCTTGAGCAGGGCGGATGGCTACACCTTC.